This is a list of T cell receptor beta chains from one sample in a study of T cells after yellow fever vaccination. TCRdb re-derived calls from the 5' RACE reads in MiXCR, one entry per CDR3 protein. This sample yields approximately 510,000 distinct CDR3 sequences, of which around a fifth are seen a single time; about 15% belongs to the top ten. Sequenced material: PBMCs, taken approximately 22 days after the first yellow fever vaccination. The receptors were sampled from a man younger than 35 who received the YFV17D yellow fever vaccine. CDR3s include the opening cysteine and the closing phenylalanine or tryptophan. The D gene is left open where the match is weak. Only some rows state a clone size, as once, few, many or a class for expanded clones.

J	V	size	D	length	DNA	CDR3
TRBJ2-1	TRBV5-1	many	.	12	TGCGCCAGCAGCTTTCAGGGTGCTGAGCAGTTCTTC	CASSFQGAEQFF
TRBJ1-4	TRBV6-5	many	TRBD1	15	TGTGCCAGCAGTTACACGACAGGGACTAATGAAAAACTGTTTTTT	CASSYTTGTNEKLFF
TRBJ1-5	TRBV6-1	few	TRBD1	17	TGTGCCAGCAGCCCTCTCTCGGGACAGGGGGCATTTCAGCCCCAGCATTTT	CASSPLSGQGAFQPQHF
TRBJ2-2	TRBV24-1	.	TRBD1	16	TGTGCCACCAGTGATGGGACAGGGGCCCACACCGGGGAGCTGTTTTTT	CATSDGTGAHTGELFF
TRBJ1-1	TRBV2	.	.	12	TGTGCCAGCAGCCGGACCTACACTGAAGCTTTCTTT	CASSRTYTEAFF
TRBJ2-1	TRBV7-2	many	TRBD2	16	TGTGCCAGCAGCTTCGTAGCGGGGGACTCCTACAATGAGCAGTTCTTC	CASSFVAGDSYNEQFF
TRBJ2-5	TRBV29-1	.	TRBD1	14	TGCAGCGTTGAAGGCCGACAGGGACGGGAGACCCAGTACTTC	CSVEGRQGRETQYF
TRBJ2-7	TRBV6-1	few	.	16	TGTGCCAGCAGTGAGGCCTTCCTCAGGAGCTCCTACGAGCAGTACTTC	CASSEAFLRSSYEQYF
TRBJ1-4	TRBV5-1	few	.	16	TGCGCCAGCAGCCAGGGAGCAGTCACGGGAGATGAAAAACTGTTTTTT	CASSQGAVTGDEKLFF
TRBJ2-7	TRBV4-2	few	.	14	TGTGCCAGCAGCCAAGCCACAGCAGTCTACGAGCAGTACTTC	CASSQATAVYEQYF
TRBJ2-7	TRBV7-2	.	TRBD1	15	TGTGCCAGCAGCTCGTGGGGACAGAGCCCCTACGAGCAGTACTTC	CASSSWGQSPYEQYF
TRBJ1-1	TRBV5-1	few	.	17	TGCGCCAGCAGCTTGAGGCTTGGGGGCCAGGGGAACACTGAAGCTTTCTTT	CASSLRLGGQGNTEAFF
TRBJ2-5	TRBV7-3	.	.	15	TGTGCCAGCAGCTTAACGACCGGGGACGGAGAGACCCAGTACTTC	CASSLTTGDGETQYF
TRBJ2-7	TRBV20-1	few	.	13	TGCAGTGCCCGCGGTCAGTTCTCCTACGAGCAGTACTTC	CSARGQFSYEQYF
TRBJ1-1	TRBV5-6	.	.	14	TGTGCCAGCAGCTTATGGGGCGGCTTCACTGAAGCTTTCTTT	CASSLWGGFTEAFF
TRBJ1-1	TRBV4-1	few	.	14	TGCGCCAGCAGCCAAAGACAGGCTCTCACTGAAGCTTTCTTT	CASSQRQALTEAFF
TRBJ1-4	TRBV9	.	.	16	TGTGCCAGCAGCGTAGCTGGGGGGCAGACTAATGAAAAACTGTTTTTT	CASSVAGGQTNEKLFF
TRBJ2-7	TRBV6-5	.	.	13	TGTGCCAGCAGTTCTGGACTGATCTACGAGCAGTACTTC	CASSSGLIYEQYF
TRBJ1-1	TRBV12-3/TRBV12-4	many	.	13	TGTGCCAGCGGCCGGACCCTGGGAACTGAAGCTTTCTTT	CASGRTLGTEAFF
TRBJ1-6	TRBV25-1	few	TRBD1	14	TGTGCCAGCTCCCGACAGGGTGGAAATTCACCCCTCCACTTT	CASSRQGGNSPLHF
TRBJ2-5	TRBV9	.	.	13	TGTGCCAGCAGCCTCCCCCCTGTGGAGACCCAGTACTTC	CASSLPPVETQYF
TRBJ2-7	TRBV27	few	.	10	TGTGCCAGGGCCCTCTACGAGCAGTACTTC	CARALYEQYF
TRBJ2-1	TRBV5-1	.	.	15	TGCGCCAGCAGCTTGGGGGGGGGCGACTACAATGAGCAGTTCTTC	CASSLGGGDYNEQFF
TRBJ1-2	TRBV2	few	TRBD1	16	TGTGCCAGCCGATTGTCCGGGACAGGGCTTTTCTATGGCTACACCTTC	CASRLSGTGLFYGYTF
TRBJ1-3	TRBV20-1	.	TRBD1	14	TGCAGTGCTAGTAGGACAGGATTCGGAAACACCATATATTTT	CSASRTGFGNTIYF
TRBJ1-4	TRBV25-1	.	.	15	TGTGCCAGCAGTACCCCCGGAACCCGTAATGAAAAACTGTTTTTT	CASSTPGTRNEKLFF
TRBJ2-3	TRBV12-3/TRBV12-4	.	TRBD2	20	TGTGCCATCGAGAGGGTAATTAATTCGACTAGCGGGGGACTCACAGATACGCAGTATTTT	CAIERVINSTSGGLTDTQYF
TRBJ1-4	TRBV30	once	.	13	TGTGCCTGGAGTCTGGAGGGGAATGAAAAACTGTTTTTT	CAWSLEGNEKLFF
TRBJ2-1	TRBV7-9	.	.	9	TGTGCCAGCAGCACAGGTTCGCTGTGG	CASSTGSLW
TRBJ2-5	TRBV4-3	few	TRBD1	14	TGCGCCAGCAGCCACCGACAGGGGGAAGGGACCCAGTACTTC	CASSHRQGEGTQYF
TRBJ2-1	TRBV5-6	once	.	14	TGTGCCAGCAGCCTGCGAACACGGAACGATGAGCAGTTCTTC	CASSLRTRNDEQFF
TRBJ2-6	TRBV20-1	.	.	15	TGCAGTGCTAGATGGAGGGCCGGGGGGGCCAACGTCCTGACTTTC	CSARWRAGGANVLTF
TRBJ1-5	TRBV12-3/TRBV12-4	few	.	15	TGTGCCAGCAGTTTAGCGCTGAGTGCAAATCAGCCCCAGCATTTT	CASSLALSANQPQHF
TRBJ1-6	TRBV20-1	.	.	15	TGCAGTGCTAGAGTGTCAGGGGAATCTAGTTCACCCCTCCACTTT	CSARVSGESSSPLHF
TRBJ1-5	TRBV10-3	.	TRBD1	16	TGTGCCATCAGTGAGGAACAGGGACAGGGTTATCAGCCCCAGCATTTT	CAISEEQGQGYQPQHF
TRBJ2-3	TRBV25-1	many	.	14	TGTGCCAGCAGTGACACGGGGGGCACAGATACGCAGTATTTT	CASSDTGGTDTQYF
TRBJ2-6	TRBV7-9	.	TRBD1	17	TGTGCCAGCAGCAAAGGGGACAGGGCATATGGGGCCAACGTCCTGACTTTC	CASSKGDRAYGANVLTF
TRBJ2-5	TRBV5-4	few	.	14	TGTGCCAGCAGCTTGGCACTCAGACAAGAGACCCAGTACTTC	CASSLALRQETQYF
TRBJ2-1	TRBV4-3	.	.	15	TGCGCCAGCAGCCAACGGGACGGGTACTACAATGAGCAGTTCTTC	CASSQRDGYYNEQFF
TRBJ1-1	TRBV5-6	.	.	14	TGTGCCAGCAGCTTGGGGACGGCCAGGACTGAAGCTTTCTTT	CASSLGTARTEAFF
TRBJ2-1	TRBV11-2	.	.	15	TGTGCCAGCAGCTTAACGGGGGCCTCACATCTCGGGCAGTTCTTC	CASSLTGASHLGQFF
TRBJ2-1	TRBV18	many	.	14	TGTGCCAGCTCACCACCGGGGTCCTACAATGAGCAGTTCTTC	CASSPPGSYNEQFF
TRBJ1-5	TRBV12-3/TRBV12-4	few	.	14	TGTGCCAGCAGTTACCCGGGGGGGAATCGGCCCCAGCATTTT	CASSYPGGNRPQHF
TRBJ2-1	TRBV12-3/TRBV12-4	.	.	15	TGTGCCAGCAGCCCCGGGACTTCCTTTTACAATGAGCAGTTCTTC	CASSPGTSFYNEQFF
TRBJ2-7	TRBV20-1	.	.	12	TGCAGTGCAACAGGCCGGGCCTACGAGCAGTACTTC	CSATGRAYEQYF
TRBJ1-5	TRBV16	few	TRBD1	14	TGTGCCAGCAGCCAAGGGACAGGGAGGCAGCCCCAGCATTTT	CASSQGTGRQPQHF
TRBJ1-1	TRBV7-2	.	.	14	TGTGCCAGCAGAGTGGGGCAGATGAACACTGAAGCTTTCTTT	CASRVGQMNTEAFF
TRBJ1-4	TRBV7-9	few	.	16	TGTGCCAGCAGCTTAAGGCTAGGGCGCGGAAATGAAAAACTGTTTTTT	CASSLRLGRGNEKLFF
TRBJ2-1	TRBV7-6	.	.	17	TGTGCCAGCAGCTTAGCGACCCCAGGGTCCTCCTACAATGAGCAGTTCTTC	CASSLATPGSSYNEQFF
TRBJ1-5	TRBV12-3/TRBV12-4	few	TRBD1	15	TGTGCCAGCGGTACAGGGGGCGCCGGGAATCAGCCCCAGCATTTT	CASGTGGAGNQPQHF
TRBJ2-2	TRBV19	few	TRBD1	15	TGTGCCAGTAGTACGGGACAGGGGGTGACCGGGGAGCTGTTTTTT	CASSTGQGVTGELFF
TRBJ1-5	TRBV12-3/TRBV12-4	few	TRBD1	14	TGTGCCAGCAGGTACAGGGGGGAGAATCAGCCCCAGCATTTT	CASRYRGENQPQHF
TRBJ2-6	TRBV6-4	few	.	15	TGTGCCAGCAGTAACGCGGTGTCAGGGGCCAACGTCCTGACTTTC	CASSNAVSGANVLTF
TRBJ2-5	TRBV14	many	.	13	TGTGCACCCCGGGGGGGACAGACAAGAGCCCAGTACTTC	CAPRGGQTRAQYF
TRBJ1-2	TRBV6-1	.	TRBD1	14	TGTGCCAGCAGTCCCGGGACAGGGTTTCATGGCTACACCTTC	CASSPGTGFHGYTF
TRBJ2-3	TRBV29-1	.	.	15	TGCAGCGTTGAATACCGGGGCAGGGGCACAGATACGCAGTATTTT	CSVEYRGRGTDTQYF
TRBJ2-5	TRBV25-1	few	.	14	TGTGCCAGCAGTGAATACCCAGGGCTACAGGTCCACCACTTC	CASSEYPGLQVHHF
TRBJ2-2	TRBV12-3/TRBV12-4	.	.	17	TGTGCCAGCCTCGGCCCGGGGTCCTCCTTGAACACCGGGGAGCTGTTTTTT	CASLGPGSSLNTGELFF
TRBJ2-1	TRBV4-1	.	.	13	TGCGCCAGCAGCCAGGGTAATTGGGATGAGCAGTTCTTC	CASSQGNWDEQFF
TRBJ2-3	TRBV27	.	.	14	TGTGCCAGCAGTTTATGGACGGATGCAGATACGCAGTATTTT	CASSLWTDADTQYF